This TCR beta chain derives from a study of beta chain features in type 1 diabetes. Study observations and caveats: The VDJ junctions of type 1 diabetes patients carried fewer insertions and more deletions. Among all four CD4+ subsets, Type 1 diabetes patients had TCRB CDR3s that were moderately but significantly shorter.

On this clone itself: The antigen is undetermined.

The V and J ends lost 4 bases and 6 bases, in that order; junction bases with no gene match: 3. The CDR3 sequence is 15 residues long. Germline V lookup: CDR1 LGHNA, CDR2 YSLEER. All of the isolated RNA was reverse transcribed, so expressed TCRB transcripts were sequenced. Sequenced by immunoSEQ multiplex PCR; TCRdb stores in-frame clones only, minus some. The sample has around 130,000 clones, over 15% seen once. Sorting produced populations that all topped 95% purity. The chain is built from TRBV4-3 and TRBJ1-6; 10 nucleotides align to TRBD1. This receptor was taken from a man aged 30 to 45 with type 1 diabetes. The sample comprised central memory CD4+ T cells from blood. Written as DNA, the CDR3 is TGCGCCAGCAGCCGACAGGGGGCTAGTAATTCACCCCTCCACTTT. Amino acids: CASSRQGASNSPLHF.